In its sample, the clone carrying this T cell receptor beta chain was seen once. The repertoire was sequenced with immunoSEQ multiplex PCR; TCRdb's copy has only in-frame clones and lacks some. Here the sample spans fewer than 500,000 clones, about 87% being singletons. This record comes from a study of blood T cell repertoires in COVID-19. The CDR3 extends over 15 amino acids. The germline V gene has CDR1 SGDLS and CDR2 YYNGEE. Trimming took 0 bases from V and 2 from J; bases not matched to a gene: 4. Material for sequencing was peripheral blood. The J gene is TRBJ1-1, the V gene TRBV9; 7 bases agree with TRBD1. This TCR was recovered from a man younger than 35 with COVID-19, enrolled during active disease. The CDR3 bases are TGTGCCAGCAGCGTAGCCGGGACAGACAACACTGAAGCTTTCTTT. Translating it yields CASSVAGTDNTEAFF. The variable domain in full, completed from reference TRBV9 and TRBJ1-1, reads DSGVTQTPKHLITATGQRVTLRCSPRSGDLSVYWYQQSLDQGLQFLIQYYNGEERAKGNILERFSAQQFPDLHSELNLSSLELGDSALYFCASSVAGTDNTEAFFGQGTRLTVV.